This TCR beta chain came from a study of PD-1 blockade in classical Hodgkin lymphoma. Findings and limits, study-wide: Complete responders' baseline diversity resembled that of newly diagnosed patients. In CD4+ cells, TCR diversity went up significantly by C4D1, but in CD8+ cells it did not.

The time point here: cycle 4 day 1 (C4D1), after less than 7 weeks of nivolumab. Relapse was seen in all patients after autologous stem cell transplantation, and brentuximab vedotin exposure was variable. Points on this clone: Antigen specificity is unknown.

Clones were sequenced by immunoSEQ multiplex PCR, and TCRdb holds only the in-frame ones, with some missing. The sample contains some 93,000 clones, 75% to 85% of which appear only once. J gave up 6 bases and V 5 bases, and 6 bases lay outside the gene matches. CDR3 length: 13 residues. Germline V lookup: CDR1 SGHNT, CDR2 YYREEE (reference sequence). Sequencing was performed on peripheral blood mononuclear cells (PBMCs), taken before the fourth cycle of nivolumab. The origin of this receptor is a human donor with classical Hodgkin lymphoma. The chain couples TRBV5-4 to TRBJ1-2; 8 bases match TRBD1. CDR3 loop: CASSPTGGNGYTF. For the CDR3, the DNA is TGTGCCAGCAGTCCTACAGGGGGTAATGGCTACACCTTC.